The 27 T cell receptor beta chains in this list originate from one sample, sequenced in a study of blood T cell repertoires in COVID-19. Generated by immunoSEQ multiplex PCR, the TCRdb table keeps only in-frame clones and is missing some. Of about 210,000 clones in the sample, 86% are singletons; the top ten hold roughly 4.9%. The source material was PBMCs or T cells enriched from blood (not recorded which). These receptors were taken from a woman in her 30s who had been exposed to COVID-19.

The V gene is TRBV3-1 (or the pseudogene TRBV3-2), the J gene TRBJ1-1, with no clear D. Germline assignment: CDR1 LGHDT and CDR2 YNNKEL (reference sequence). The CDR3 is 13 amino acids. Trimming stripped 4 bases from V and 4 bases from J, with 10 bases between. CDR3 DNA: TGTGCCAGCAGCCGAGCGTCGGGCACTGAAGCTTTCTTT. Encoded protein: CASSRASGTEAFF.

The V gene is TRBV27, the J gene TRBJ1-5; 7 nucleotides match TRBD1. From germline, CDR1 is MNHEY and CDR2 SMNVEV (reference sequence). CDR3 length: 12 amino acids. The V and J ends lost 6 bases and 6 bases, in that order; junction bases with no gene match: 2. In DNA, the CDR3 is TGTGCCAGCAGATCAGGGGGTCAGCCCCAGCATTTT. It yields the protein CASRSGGQPQHF.

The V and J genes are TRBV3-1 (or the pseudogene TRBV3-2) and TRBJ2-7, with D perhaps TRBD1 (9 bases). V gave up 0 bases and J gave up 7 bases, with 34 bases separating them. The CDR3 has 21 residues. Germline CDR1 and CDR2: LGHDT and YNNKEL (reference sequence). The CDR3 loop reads CASSQDGGGQGLVGPIREQYF. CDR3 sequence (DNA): TGTGCCAGCAGCCAAGACGGGGGGGGACAGGGCTTAGTAGGTCCCATTAGGGAGCAGTACTTC.

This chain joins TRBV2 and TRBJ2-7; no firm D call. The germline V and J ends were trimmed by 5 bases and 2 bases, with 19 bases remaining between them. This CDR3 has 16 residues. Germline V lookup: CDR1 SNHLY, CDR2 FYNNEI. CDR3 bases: TGTGCCAGCAGTAAAAGGTCCGTTCTAGGCCCCTACGAGCAGTACTTC. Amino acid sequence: CASSKRSVLGPYEQYF.

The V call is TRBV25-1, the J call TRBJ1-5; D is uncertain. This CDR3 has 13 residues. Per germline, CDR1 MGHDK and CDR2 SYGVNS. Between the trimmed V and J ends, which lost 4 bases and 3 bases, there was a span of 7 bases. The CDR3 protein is CASSAQVNQPQHF. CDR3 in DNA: TGTGCCAGCAGTGCTCAGGTCAATCAGCCCCAGCATTTT.

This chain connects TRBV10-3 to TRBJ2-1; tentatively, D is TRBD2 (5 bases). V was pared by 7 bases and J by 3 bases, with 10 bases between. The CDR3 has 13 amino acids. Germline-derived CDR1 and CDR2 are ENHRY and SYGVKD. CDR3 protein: CAIMASNYNEQFF. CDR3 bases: TGTGCCATCATGGCTAGCAACTACAATGAGCAGTTCTTC.

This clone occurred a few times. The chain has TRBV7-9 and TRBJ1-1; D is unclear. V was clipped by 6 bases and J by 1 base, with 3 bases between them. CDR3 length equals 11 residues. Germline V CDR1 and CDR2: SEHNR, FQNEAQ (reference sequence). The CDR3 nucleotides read TGTGCCAGCAGTCGGAACACTGAAGCTTTCTTT. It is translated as CASSRNTEAFF.

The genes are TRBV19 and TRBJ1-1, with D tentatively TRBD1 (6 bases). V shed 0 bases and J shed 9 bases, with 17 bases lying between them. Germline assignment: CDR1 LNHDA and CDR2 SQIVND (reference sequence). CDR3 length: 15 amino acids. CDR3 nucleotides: TGTGCCAGTAGTATAGATTACAGGGTAAGCGGTAAAGCTTTCTTT. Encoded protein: CASSIDYRVSGKAFF.

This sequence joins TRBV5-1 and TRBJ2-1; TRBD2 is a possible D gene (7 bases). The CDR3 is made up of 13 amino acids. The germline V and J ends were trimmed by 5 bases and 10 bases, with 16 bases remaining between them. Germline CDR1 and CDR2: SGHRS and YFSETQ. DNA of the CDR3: TGCGCCAGCAGAGAAAACCGGGGGGCCGAGCAGTTCTTC. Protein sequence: CASRENRGAEQFF. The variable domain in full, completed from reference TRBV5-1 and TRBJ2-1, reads KAGVTQTPRYLIKTRGQQVTLSCSPISGHRSVSWYQQTPGQGLQFLFEYFSETQRNKGNFPGRFSGRQFSNSRSEMNVSTLELGDSALYLCASRENRGAEQFFGPGTRLTVL.

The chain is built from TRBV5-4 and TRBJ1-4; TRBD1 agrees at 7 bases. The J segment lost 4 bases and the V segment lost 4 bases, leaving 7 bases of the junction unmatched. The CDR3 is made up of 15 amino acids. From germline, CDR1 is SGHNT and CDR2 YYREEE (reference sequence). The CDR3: CASSTDRDRNEKLFF. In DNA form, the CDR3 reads TGTGCCAGCAGCACAGACAGGGATCGTAATGAAAAACTGTTTTTT.

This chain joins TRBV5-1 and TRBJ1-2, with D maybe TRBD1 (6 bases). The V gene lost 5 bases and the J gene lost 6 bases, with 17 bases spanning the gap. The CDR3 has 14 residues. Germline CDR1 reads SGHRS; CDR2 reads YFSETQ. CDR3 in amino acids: CASSSGQWSNGYTF. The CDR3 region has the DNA TGCGCCAGCAGTAGTGGACAGTGGAGTAATGGCTACACCTTC.

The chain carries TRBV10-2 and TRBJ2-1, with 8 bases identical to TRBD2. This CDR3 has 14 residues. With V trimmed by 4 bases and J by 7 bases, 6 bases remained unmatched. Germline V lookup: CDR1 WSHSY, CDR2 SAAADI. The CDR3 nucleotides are TGCGCCAGCAGTGGCGGACTAGCATCTAATGAGCAGTTCTTC. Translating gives CASSGGLASNEQFF.

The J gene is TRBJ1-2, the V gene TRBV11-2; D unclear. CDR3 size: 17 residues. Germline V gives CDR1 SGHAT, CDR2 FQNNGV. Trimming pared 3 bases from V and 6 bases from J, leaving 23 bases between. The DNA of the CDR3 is TGTGCCAGCAGCTTTAACCGGTTTGGAGGGTCCGGAGATGGCTACACCTTC. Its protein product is CASSFNRFGGSGDGYTF.

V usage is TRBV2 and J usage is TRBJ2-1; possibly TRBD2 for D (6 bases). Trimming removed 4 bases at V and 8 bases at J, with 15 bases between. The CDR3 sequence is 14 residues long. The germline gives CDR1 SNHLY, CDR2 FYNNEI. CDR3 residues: CASSAGLDGDEQFF. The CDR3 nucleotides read TGTGCCAGCAGTGCGGGACTCGACGGCGATGAGCAGTTCTTC.

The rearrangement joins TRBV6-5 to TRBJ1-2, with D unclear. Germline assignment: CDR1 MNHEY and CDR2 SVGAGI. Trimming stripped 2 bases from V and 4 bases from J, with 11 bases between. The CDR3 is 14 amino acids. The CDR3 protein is CASSYAERGYGYTF. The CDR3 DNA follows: TGTGCCAGCAGTTACGCGGAAAGAGGCTATGGCTACACCTTC.

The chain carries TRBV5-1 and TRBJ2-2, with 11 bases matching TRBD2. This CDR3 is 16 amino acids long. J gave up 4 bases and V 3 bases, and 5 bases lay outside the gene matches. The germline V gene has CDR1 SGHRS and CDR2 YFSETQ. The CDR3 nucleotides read TGCGCCAGCAGCTATCTAGCGGGGGGTACCACCGGGGAGCTGTTTTTT. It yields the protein CASSYLAGGTTGELFF.

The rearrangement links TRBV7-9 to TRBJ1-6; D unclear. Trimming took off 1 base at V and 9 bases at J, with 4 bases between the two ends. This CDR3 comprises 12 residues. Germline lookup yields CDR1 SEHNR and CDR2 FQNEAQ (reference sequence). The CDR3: CASSLDSSPLHF. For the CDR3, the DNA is TGTGCCAGCAGCTTAGATAGTTCACCCCTCCACTTT.

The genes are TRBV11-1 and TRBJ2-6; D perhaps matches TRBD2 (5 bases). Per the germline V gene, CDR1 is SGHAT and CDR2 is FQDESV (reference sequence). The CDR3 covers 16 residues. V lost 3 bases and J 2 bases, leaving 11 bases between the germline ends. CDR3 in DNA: TGTGCCAGCAGCTTTGGCCGGGGAACTGGGGCCAACGTCCTGACTTTC. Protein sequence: CASSFGRGTGANVLTF. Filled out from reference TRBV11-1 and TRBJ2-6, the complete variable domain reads EAEVAQSPRYKITEKSQAVAFWCDPISGHATLYWYRQILGQGPELLVQFQDESVVDDSQLPKDRFSAERLKGVDSTLKIQPAELGDSAMYLCASSFGRGTGANVLTFGAGSRLTVL.

CDR3: CASSSSSGPEETQYF. The CDR3 coding sequence is TGCGCCAGCAGCTCCTCTAGCGGGCCCGAAGAGACCCAGTACTTC. The J gene is TRBJ2-5, the V gene TRBV5-1, with 8 bases fitting TRBD2. The germline V gene encodes CDR1 SGHRS and CDR2 YFSETQ. V was pared by 3 bases and J by 3 bases, with 7 bases of the junction left unmatched. CDR3 length: 15 residues.

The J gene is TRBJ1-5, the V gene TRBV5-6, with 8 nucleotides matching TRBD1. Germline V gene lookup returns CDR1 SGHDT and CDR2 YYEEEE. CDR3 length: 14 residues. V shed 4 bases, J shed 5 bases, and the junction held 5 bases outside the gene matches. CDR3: CASSGTGRDQPQHF. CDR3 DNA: TGTGCCAGCAGCGGGACAGGACGAGATCAGCCCCAGCATTTT.

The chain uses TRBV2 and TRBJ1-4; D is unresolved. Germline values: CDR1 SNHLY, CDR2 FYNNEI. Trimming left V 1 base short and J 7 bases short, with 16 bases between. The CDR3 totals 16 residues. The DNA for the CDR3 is TGTGCCAGCAGTGAAGTTAGGACTCCGGGTATTGAAAAACTGTTTTTT. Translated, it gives CASSEVRTPGIEKLFF.

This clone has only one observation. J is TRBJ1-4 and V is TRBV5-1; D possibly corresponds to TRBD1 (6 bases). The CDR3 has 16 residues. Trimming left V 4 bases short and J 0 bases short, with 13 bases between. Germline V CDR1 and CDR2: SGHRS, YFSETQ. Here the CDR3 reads CASSTGGSATNEKLFF. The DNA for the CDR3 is TGCGCCAGCAGCACGGGGGGCAGTGCAACTAATGAAAAACTGTTTTTT.

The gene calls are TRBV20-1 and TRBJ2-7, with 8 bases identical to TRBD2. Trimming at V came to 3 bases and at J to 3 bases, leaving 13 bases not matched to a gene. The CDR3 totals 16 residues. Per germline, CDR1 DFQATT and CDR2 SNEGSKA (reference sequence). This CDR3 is CSASRWKSGGYYEQYF. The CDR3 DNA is TGCAGTGCTAGTCGATGGAAGTCGGGGGGGTACTACGAGCAGTACTTC.

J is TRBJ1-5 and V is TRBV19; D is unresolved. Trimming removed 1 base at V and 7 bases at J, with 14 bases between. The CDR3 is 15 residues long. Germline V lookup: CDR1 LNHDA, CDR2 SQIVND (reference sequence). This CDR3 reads CASSIAARGRQPQHF. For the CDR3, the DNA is TGTGCCAGTAGTATAGCGGCCCGGGGTCGCCAGCCCCAGCATTTT.

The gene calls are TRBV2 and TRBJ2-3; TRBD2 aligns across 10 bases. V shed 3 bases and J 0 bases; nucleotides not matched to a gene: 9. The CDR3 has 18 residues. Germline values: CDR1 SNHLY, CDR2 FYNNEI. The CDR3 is CASSEFLAGALSTDTQYF. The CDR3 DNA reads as TGTGCCAGCAGTGAGTTCCTAGCGGGGGCCTTAAGCACAGATACGCAGTATTTT.

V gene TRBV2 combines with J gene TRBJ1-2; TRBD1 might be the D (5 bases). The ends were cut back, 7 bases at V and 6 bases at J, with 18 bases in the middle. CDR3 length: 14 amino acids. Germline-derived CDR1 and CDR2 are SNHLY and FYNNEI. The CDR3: CASTSGKGIDGYTF. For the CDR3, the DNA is TGTGCCAGCACCAGTGGGAAGGGGATAGATGGCTACACCTTC.

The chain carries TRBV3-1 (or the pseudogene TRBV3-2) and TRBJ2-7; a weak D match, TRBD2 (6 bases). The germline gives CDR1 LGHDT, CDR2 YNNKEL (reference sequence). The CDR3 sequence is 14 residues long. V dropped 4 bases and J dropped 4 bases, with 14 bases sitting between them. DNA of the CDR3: TGTGCCAGCAGCCTATACCGGGACTCTTACGAGCAGTACTTC. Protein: CASSLYRDSYEQYF.